This TCR beta chain was profiled in a study of blood T cell repertoires in COVID-19. The overall study: The study drew acute and convalescent COVID-19 samples from the United States, Italy and Spain. T cells, B-cell-depleted T cells, or PBMCs provided the cDNA or gDNA that served as material.

The protocol was immunoSEQ multiplex PCR, while the TCRdb copy is restricted to in-frame clones and leaves out a portion. In the table there are tens of thousands of clones, roughly 90% of which are singletons. Germline values: CDR1 GTSNPN, CDR2 SVGIG (reference sequence). V was shortened by 2 bases and J by 8 bases, with 12 bases between the two germline ends. The CDR3 runs to 13 residues. The TCR was taken from a human donor in a cohort sampled during active COVID-19. The sequenced sample consisted of peripheral blood. The chain combines TRBV30 with TRBJ1-4, with D hard to call. The CDR3 nucleotides read TGTGCCTGGAGTTTACCGGAGGGAGAAAAACTGTTTTTT. Its translation is CAWSLPEGEKLFF. Together with reference TRBV30 and TRBJ1-4, the CDR3 gives the full variable domain: SQTIHQWPATLVQPVGSPLSLECTVEGTSNPNLYWYRQAAGRGLQLLFYSVGIGQISSEVPQNLSASRPQDRQFILSSKKLLLSDSGFYLCAWSLPEGEKLFFGSGTQLSVL.